One and the same sample provided the 8 T cell receptor beta chains below, sequenced in a study of regulatory T cells in long-lasting Graves disease. Time point defined: persistent/refractory GD, antithyroid drugs over 5 years with positive TRAb. RNA extracted from PBMCs served as the sequencing template. The TCR beta library used iRepertoire HTBI primers with Arm-PCR amplification of CDR3. TCRdb redid the calling of the multiplex PCR reads with MiXCR, one entry per CDR3 protein. This table holds 300,000 to 500,000 distinct CDR3 sequences, less than 25% found once. The source was peripheral blood mononuclear cells (PBMCs), collected when the disease was refractory, from a patient treated with antithyroid drugs. These receptors were collected from a female donor with Graves disease.

Worth noting for this clonotype: One junction end does not reproduce the germline sequence, and a read error may be involved. V usage is TRBV5-1 and J usage is TRBJ2-7, with D unresolved. Per the germline V gene, CDR1 is SGHRS and CDR2 is YFSETQ. This CDR3 is 12 amino acids long. CDR3 DNA sequence: TGTGCCAGCAGCTGGGTCACAGAGGAGCAGTACTTC. It yields the protein CASSWVTEEQYF.

At least ten counts were recorded for this clonotype. The chain is built from TRBV6-1 and TRBJ2-7; 7 nucleotides match TRBD1. The V segment lost 4 bases and the J segment 5 bases; nucleotides outside the gene matches: 11. Per the germline V gene, CDR1 is MNHNS and CDR2 is SASEGT. The CDR3 runs 15 residues. CDR3: CASSAPGQMYDEQYF. The CDR3 DNA reads TGTGCCAGCAGTGCCCCGGGACAGATGTACGACGAGCAGTACTTC.

This clonotype was detected only a few times. With a much larger clone just one base away, this may be a read error. The chain recombines TRBV28 with TRBJ1-4; D is unclear. In germline, CDR1 is MDHEN, CDR2 SYDVKM. Trimming removed 5 bases at V and 6 bases at J, with 10 bases between. The CDR3 length is 13 residues. The CDR3 DNA reads as TGTGCCAGCAGTCTCATCGTAGATGAAAAACTGTTTTTT. Protein: CASSLIVDEKLFF.

As for this clonotype: One base away lies a much larger clone, so this may be a sequencing read error. The V gene is TRBV10-3, the J gene TRBJ2-7; D gene unclear. The CDR3 is made up of 13 amino acids. The germline CDR1 and CDR2 sequences are ENHRY and SYGVKD. The CDR3 DNA sequence: TGTGCCATCAGTGATGGGGTAGCCTACGAGCGGTACTTC. This sequence encodes CAISDGVAYERYF.

The chain employs TRBV11-1 and TRBJ2-2; D unresolved. The length of the CDR3 is 12 residues. V was clipped by 2 bases and J by 6 bases, with 4 bases between them. Germline CDR1 is SGHAT and CDR2 is FQDESV (reference sequence). Here the CDR3 DNA reads TGTGCCAGCAGCTTACTCCCCGGGGAGCTGTTTTTT. It yields the protein CASSLLPGELFF.

The table lists this clonotype with many counts. The V call is TRBV29-1, the J call TRBJ1-6; D gene uncertain. The CDR3 runs to 15 residues. Between the trimmed V and J ends, which lost 6 bases and 15 bases, there was a span of 27 bases. CDR1 and CDR2 (germline): SQVTM, ANQGSEA. The CDR3 bases are TGCAGCGTGGCCCCCCCCCGGACCAAGTCTCTTGTCCTCCACTTT. Its protein is CSVAPPRTKSLVLHF.

The J gene is TRBJ1-4, the V gene TRBV6-1; TRBD1 agrees at 7 bases. The CDR3 is 16 residues long. CDR1 MNHNS and CDR2 SASEGT come from the germline V gene. The V gene end was trimmed by 10 bases and the J gene end by 3 bases; junction bases not matched to a gene: 14. The CDR3 reads CATTDRATPPNEKLFF. The CDR3 coding sequence is TGTGCCACTACCGACAGGGCCACTCCCCCTAATGAAAAACTGTTTTTT.

The chain recombines TRBV24-1 with TRBJ2-7; a possible D gene is TRBD2 (6 bases). The germline V and J ends were trimmed by 4 bases and 2 bases, with 11 bases remaining between them. This CDR3 contains 14 residues. The V gene's germline CDR1 is KGHDR and CDR2 SFDVKD. CDR3 DNA sequence: TGTGCCACCAGTGAGCGGGACCCCCCCTACGAGCAGTACTTC. This sequence encodes CATSERDPPYEQYF.